The 5 T cell receptor beta chains below all came from one sample that was sequenced in a study of cytomegalovirus exposure and HLA in healthy donors. Researchers ran the PCR with 60 Vbeta and 13 Jbeta primers. Using immunoSEQ multiplex PCR, the repertoire was profiled, and TCRdb retains in-frame clones only, with some absent. This sample carries about 110,000 clones, 76% of them seen once, and the ten largest clones take around 7.7%. Material: PBMCs. These receptors were taken from a woman between 50 and 59 years old in good health and CMV-seropositive.

This clone was detected only once. CDR3 in amino acids: CASSPGALGNTEAFF. DNA for the CDR3: TGTGCCAGCAGCCCTGGAGCACTAGGGAACACTGAAGCTTTCTTT. The J gene is TRBJ1-1, the V gene TRBV27, with D unclear. The V gene lost 6 bases and the J gene lost 1 base, with 15 bases spanning the gap. CDR3 length equals 15 residues. The germline V gene has CDR1 MNHEY and CDR2 SMNVEV (reference sequence).

The gene calls are TRBV29-1 and TRBJ2-1; 14 bases fit TRBD2. V shed 6 bases and J 4 bases; nucleotides not matched to a gene: 11. The germline gives CDR1 SQVTM, CDR2 ANQGSEA. This CDR3 is built from 17 residues. This CDR3 reads CSVGLAGGFGLYNEQFF. CDR3 coding DNA: TGCAGCGTCGGACTAGCGGGAGGCTTTGGGTTATACAATGAGCAGTTCTTC.

The CDR3: CASREAGVYNEQFF. As DNA, the CDR3 is TGTGCCAGCAGAGAGGCGGGGGTTTACAATGAGCAGTTCTTC. The chain employs TRBV7-2 and TRBJ2-1, with 7 bases that match TRBD2. The CDR3 extends over 14 amino acids. V trimming: 6 bases; J trimming: 4 bases; junction bases outside the gene matches: 6. Germline CDR1 reads SGHTA; CDR2 reads FQGNSA.

V is TRBV7-2 and J is TRBJ2-4, with 11 bases that match TRBD1. The CDR3 is made up of 15 amino acids. Trimming at V came to 5 bases and at J to 3 bases, leaving 3 bases not matched to a gene. Germline V lookup: CDR1 SGHTA, CDR2 FQGNSA. In DNA form, the CDR3 reads TGTGCCAGCAGCGAGGGGACAGGGGGCAAAAACATTCAGTACTTC. Translating gives CASSEGTGGKNIQYF.

J is TRBJ1-5 and V is TRBV7-2; D call uncertain. There are 17 residues in the CDR3. Germline V lookup: CDR1 SGHTA, CDR2 FQGNSA. Trimming took off 1 base at V and 3 bases at J, with 16 bases between the two ends. CDR3 region: CASSLVAGSATNQPQHF. In nucleotides, the CDR3 is TGTGCCAGCAGCTTAGTAGCGGGCAGCGCTACCAATCAGCCCCAGCATTTT.